This paragraph reports one T cell receptor beta chain. This specimen comes from a study of blood T cell repertoires in COVID-19. As for the study in general: Specimens from acute and convalescent COVID-19 originated in the United States, Italy and Spain. T cells, B-cell-depleted T cells, or PBMCs provided the cDNA or gDNA that served as material.

The authors' processing: The authors estimated nucleated cell counts from reference gene primer amplification. Sequencing was performed with immunoSEQ multiplex PCR; in TCRdb, only in-frame clones are kept and a portion is missing. Clone size and the V and J calls come from that table; the DNA yielded D and trimming. In the table there are about 110,000 clones, over 60% of which are singletons. This CDR3 comprises 13 residues. The germline CDR1 and CDR2 sequences are LNHDA and SQIVND (reference sequence). Trimming took off 10 bases at V and 6 bases at J, with 15 bases between the two ends. Source material: peripheral blood. The V and J genes are TRBV19 and TRBJ2-2, with D possibly being TRBD1 (6 bases). This receptor was identified in a human donor in a cohort sampled during active or convalescent COVID-19. The CDR3 spells CATRPGVPGELFF. The CDR3 coding sequence is TGTGCCACTCGGCCAGGGGTCCCCGGGGAGCTGTTTTTT. The full variable domain, with the rest looked up from reference TRBV19 and TRBJ2-2, is DGGITQSPKYLFRKEGQNVTLSCEQNLNHDAMYWYRQDPGQGLRLIYYSQIVNDFQKGDIAEGYSVSREKKESFPLTVTSAQKNPTAFYLCATRPGVPGELFFGEGSRLTVL.